Following are 30 T cell receptor beta chains from one sample sequenced in a study of blood T cell repertoires in COVID-19. The method was immunoSEQ multiplex PCR; TCRdb's version includes in-frame clones alone and lacks a portion of them. Seen here are about 280,000 clones, roughly nine tenths observed once, and the top ten hold 2.2%. Material: peripheral blood. The receptors derive from a woman in her forties or fifties who had recovered from COVID-19.

This sequence joins TRBV7-9 and TRBJ1-4, with D tentatively TRBD1 (5 bases). Germline CDR1 and CDR2: SEHNR and FQNEAQ (reference sequence). The CDR3 runs to 14 residues. V gave up 6 bases and J gave up 0 bases, with 8 bases separating them. In DNA form, the CDR3 reads TGTGCCAGCAGTAGGGGCGCAACTAATGAAAAACTGTTTTTT. Encoded protein: CASSRGATNEKLFF.

J is TRBJ2-3 and V is TRBV7-9; a possible D gene is TRBD1 (6 bases). Germline assignment: CDR1 SEHNR and CDR2 FQNEAQ (reference sequence). The CDR3 has 14 residues. V lost 2 bases and J lost 3, with 9 bases in between. Here the CDR3 DNA reads TGTGCCAGCAGCTTAAATCAGGGGACAGATACGCAGTATTTT. It translates to CASSLNQGTDTQYF.

The V call is TRBV4-3, the J call TRBJ2-7, with D maybe TRBD1 (6 bases). Trimming removed 1 base at V and 0 bases at J, with 7 bases between. The CDR3 is 14 residues long. The V gene's germline CDR1 is LGHNA and CDR2 YSLEER. The CDR3 region has the DNA TGCGCCAGCAGCCAAGTGGACAGCTCCTACGAGCAGTACTTC. Its protein product is CASSQVDSSYEQYF.

This chain links TRBV30 with TRBJ2-3, with D perhaps TRBD1 (6 bases). Trimming pared 7 bases from V and 0 bases from J, leaving 23 bases between. Germline loops: CDR1 GTSNPN, CDR2 SVGIG (reference sequence). This CDR3 comprises 17 residues. The CDR3 reads CAYQGAGAIISTDTQYF. In nucleotides, the CDR3 is TGTGCCTACCAAGGGGCAGGGGCCATCATTAGCACAGATACGCAGTATTTT.

The chain recombines TRBV15 with TRBJ2-5; 8 bases are shared with TRBD1. The CDR3 is made up of 15 amino acids. V lost 2 bases, J lost 5 bases, and 7 bases stayed unmatched. Germline V lookup: CDR1 LNHNV, CDR2 YYDKDF (reference sequence). The CDR3 region is CATSRRSGGGETQYF. The CDR3 DNA is TGTGCCACCAGCAGAAGGTCAGGGGGCGGGGAGACCCAGTACTTC.

This chain links TRBV3-1 (or the pseudogene TRBV3-2) with TRBJ2-1; 9 nucleotides agree with TRBD1. The CDR3 sequence is 17 residues long. The germline V gene has CDR1 LGHDT and CDR2 YNNKEL (reference sequence). V trimming: 4 bases; J trimming: 4 bases; junction bases outside the gene matches: 11. CDR3 sequence: CASSPSPGQGSYNEQFF. The CDR3 coding sequence is TGTGCCAGCAGCCCCTCTCCCGGACAGGGGTCATACAATGAGCAGTTCTTC.

This rearrangement joins TRBV5-1 to TRBJ2-7, with D perhaps TRBD1 (6 bases). The germline V gene encodes CDR1 SGHRS and CDR2 YFSETQ. V lost 2 bases, J lost 12 bases, and 21 bases lay in between. The CDR3 totals 14 residues. As DNA, the CDR3 is TGCGCCAGCAGCTTAATCGAAGGGGGTAACCGACCGTACTTC. Residues: CASSLIEGGNRPYF.

This clone turned up a few times. The chain employs TRBV5-4 and TRBJ2-2; D may be TRBD1 (7 bases). The germline gives CDR1 SGHNT, CDR2 YYREEE (reference sequence). Between the trimmed V and J ends, which lost 1 base and 5 bases, there was a span of 12 bases. The CDR3 extends over 15 amino acids. CDR3 in DNA: TGTGCCAGCAGCTTGACAGGGGACTTTACCGGGGAGCTGTTTTTT. Its protein product is CASSLTGDFTGELFF.

There are a few counts of this clone. J is TRBJ1-1 and V is TRBV12-5; D is unresolved. This CDR3 comprises 13 residues. Trimming left V 1 base short and J 4 bases short, with 7 bases between. Germline CDR1 is LGHNT and CDR2 is FRNRAP. CDR3 in amino acids: CASGLDGVTEAFF. The CDR3 DNA is TGTGCTAGTGGTTTGGACGGGGTCACTGAAGCTTTCTTT.

The chain is built from TRBV5-1 and TRBJ1-4; TRBD1 is a possible D gene (6 bases). The germline gives CDR1 SGHRS, CDR2 YFSETQ. V lost 4 bases, J lost 0 bases, and 7 bases lay in between. The CDR3 contains 14 residues. CDR3 sequence (DNA): TGCGCCAGCAGCCAGGGGACAACTAATGAAAAACTGTTTTTT. Its translation is CASSQGTTNEKLFF.

V is TRBV11-2 and J is TRBJ2-7, with D perhaps matching TRBD1 (5 bases). This CDR3 has 14 amino acids. V was shortened by 5 bases and J by 0 bases, with 11 bases between the two germline ends. CDR1 is SGHAT, CDR2 FQNNGV, per germline. CDR3 residues: CASSPRQSSYEQYF. As DNA, the CDR3 is TGTGCCAGCAGCCCCCGACAGAGCTCCTACGAGCAGTACTTC.

This clone was seen just once. V gene TRBV27 combines with J gene TRBJ1-1; 8 positions agree with TRBD1. V lost 6 bases and J lost 5; bases outside the gene matches: 14. CDR3 size: 16 residues. From germline, CDR1 is MNHEY and CDR2 SMNVEV (reference sequence). The CDR3 region is CASRPGGGRRRTEAFF. DNA of the CDR3: TGTGCCAGCAGACCAGGGGGCGGGAGACGGAGGACTGAAGCTTTCTTT.

The genes are TRBV19 and TRBJ1-2; D is uncertain. The CDR3 consists of 13 residues. Trimming cost V 6 bases and J 6 bases, with 14 bases left between them. The germline V gene encodes CDR1 LNHDA and CDR2 SQIVND (reference sequence). CDR3 bases: TGTGCCAGTAGCGAGGGCTCGCCTAATGGCTACACCTTC. Amino acids: CASSEGSPNGYTF. Drawing the rest from reference TRBV19 and TRBJ1-2, the complete variable domain is DGGITQSPKYLFRKEGQNVTLSCEQNLNHDAMYWYRQDPGQGLRLIYYSQIVNDFQKGDIAEGYSVSREKKESFPLTVTSAQKNPTAFYLCASSEGSPNGYTFGSGTRLTVV.

The CDR3 region has the DNA TGTGCCAGCAGCTTTAGTGAGGGTGGGGAGCAGTACTTC. Translation gives CASSFSEGGEQYF. The chain is built from TRBV7-3 and TRBJ2-7; perhaps TRBD2 as D (5 bases). Looked up from germline, CDR1 is SGHTA and CDR2 is FQGTGA. The CDR3 is 13 residues long. V was cut by 3 bases and J by 7 bases, with 13 bases left in between.

The rearrangement links TRBV18 to TRBJ1-1, with 8 nucleotides matching TRBD1. Germline V gene lookup returns CDR1 KGHSH and CDR2 LQKENI. This CDR3 region has 15 residues. V lost 6 bases and J lost 0; bases outside the gene matches: 6. The CDR3 sequence is CASSGAGQVNTEAFF. The CDR3, as DNA: TGTGCCAGCTCGGGAGCGGGACAGGTGAACACTGAAGCTTTCTTT.

Notes on this clone: Other nucleotide sequences in the sample specify the same CDR3. V is TRBV27 and J is TRBJ1-5, with D possibly being TRBD1 (6 bases). Trimming took 3 bases from V and 6 from J, leaving 9 bases between them. CDR3 length equals 13 residues. Germline V gene data show CDR1 as MNHEY and CDR2 as SMNVEV (reference sequence). CDR3 nucleotides: TGTGCCAGCAGTTTCGGGGGGCGTCAGCCCCAGCATTTT. This codes for CASSFGGRQPQHF.

CDR3 in DNA: TGTGCCAGCAGCTTGATTGTGGGAGGGCAGTACTTC. Its protein is CASSLIVGGQYF. The gene calls are TRBV7-9 and TRBJ2-7; weak D call: TRBD2 (6 bases). Germline CDR1 and CDR2: SEHNR and FQNEAQ (reference sequence). The CDR3 spans 12 residues. Trimming shortened V by 3 bases and J by 9 bases, and 12 bases separated the two germline ends.

CDR3: CASSQELAGGPFVETQYF. Here the CDR3 DNA reads TGTGCCAGCAGCCAGGAACTAGCGGGGGGGCCGTTTGTAGAGACCCAGTACTTC. The chain employs TRBV4-2 and TRBJ2-5; 13 bases fit TRBD2. Germline CDR1 LGHNA, CDR2 YNFKEQ. This CDR3 is built from 18 residues. Trimming at V came to 3 bases and at J to 4 bases, leaving 11 bases not matched to a gene.

The chain carries TRBV5-1 and TRBJ1-2; D is perhaps TRBD1 (5 bases). This CDR3 is 15 amino acids long. Germline-derived CDR1 and CDR2 are SGHRS and YFSETQ. V lost 4 bases to trimming and J lost 8 bases, with 21 bases between them. CDR3 coding DNA: TGCGCCAGCAGCATGGTGGGGGGTGAGGGGCACGGCTACACCTTC. It encodes CASSMVGGEGHGYTF.

V usage is TRBV7-9 and J usage is TRBJ2-1, with 8 bases matching TRBD2. Germline V gene data show CDR1 as SEHNR and CDR2 as FQNEAQ (reference sequence). This CDR3 spans 16 amino acids. Unmatched junction bases numbered 11, after V lost 6 bases and J lost 4 bases. CDR3 sequence (DNA): TGTGCCAGCAGTTTTTCGGCCAGCGGGAGATACAATGAGCAGTTCTTC. This sequence encodes CASSFSASGRYNEQFF.

The chain recombines TRBV19 with TRBJ2-5; 12 positions agree with TRBD2. The length of the CDR3 is 15 residues. Germline V gene sequence: CDR1 LNHDA, CDR2 SQIVND (reference sequence). The V gene end was trimmed by 4 bases and the J gene end by 4 bases; junction bases not matched to a gene: 4. CDR3 coding DNA: TGTGCCAGTAGTACTAGCGGGAGGGCCGGAGAGACCCAGTACTTC. Its protein product is CASSTSGRAGETQYF.

V is TRBV12-3 or TRBV12-4 and J is TRBJ2-7; a weak D match, TRBD1 (5 bases). Trimming stripped 1 base from V and 6 bases from J, with 7 bases between. The length of the CDR3 is 12 residues. The CDR3 protein is CASSLGGGEQYF. CDR3 nucleotides: TGTGCCAGCAGTTTAGGGGGCGGCGAGCAGTACTTC.

This clone came up once. This CDR3 is CAISEEFGTGGNQPQHF. The CDR3 coding sequence is TGTGCCATCAGTGAGGAATTTGGGACAGGCGGAAATCAGCCCCAGCATTTT. The chain carries TRBV10-3 and TRBJ1-5; 8 bases align to TRBD1. CDR1 and CDR2 (germline): ENHRY, SYGVKD. The CDR3 extends over 17 amino acids. The trim removed 2 bases at V and 4 bases at J, leaving 10 bases unmatched.

The chain employs TRBV6-2 or TRBV6-3 and TRBJ1-3; no firm D call. In germline, CDR1 is MNHEY, CDR2 SVGEGT. The CDR3 has 12 amino acids. V was shortened by 6 bases and J by 7 bases, with 10 bases between the two germline ends. The CDR3 region is CASSFRFNTIYF. The CDR3 nucleotides read TGTGCCAGCAGCTTTCGGTTCAACACCATATATTTT.

The rearrangement uses TRBV30 and TRBJ1-2, with a tentative D call TRBD1 (5 bases). V lost 3 bases and J lost 8, with 13 bases in between. The CDR3 runs 12 residues. Germline CDR1 reads GTSNPN; CDR2 reads SVGIG (reference sequence). CDR3 loop: CAWRRQGTGYTF. CDR3 nucleotides: TGTGCCTGGAGGCGGCAGGGTACCGGCTACACCTTC.

This clone was detected once. The chain uses TRBV7-3 and TRBJ2-7, with D maybe TRBD1 (6 bases). The CDR3 extends over 11 amino acids. Trimming took off 4 bases at V and 7 bases at J, with 8 bases between the two ends. The V gene's germline CDR1 is SGHTA and CDR2 FQGTGA. The CDR3 protein is CASSSQGEQYF. The CDR3 nucleotides are TGTGCCAGCAGCTCGCAGGGGGAGCAGTACTTC.

This clone was detected only once. The genes are TRBV14 and TRBJ2-7; TRBD1 is a possible D gene (6 bases). The CDR3 runs 13 residues. Per germline, CDR1 SGHDN and CDR2 FVKESK. The V end was cut by 3 bases, the J end by 3 bases, with 9 bases between. CDR3 in amino acids: CASSQLQGYEQYF. The CDR3 nucleotides are TGTGCCAGCAGCCAGTTACAGGGCTACGAGCAGTACTTC.

The chain combines TRBV30 with TRBJ1-1, with TRBD1 identical over 7 bases. Germline loops: CDR1 GTSNPN, CDR2 SVGIG (reference sequence). This CDR3 is 15 amino acids long. V gave up 3 bases and J gave up 1 base; unmatched junction bases: 8. The CDR3 region is CAWRARGGANTEAFF. For the CDR3, the DNA is TGTGCCTGGAGAGCTCGAGGGGGCGCGAACACTGAAGCTTTCTTT.

This clone was counted between two and nine times. The J gene is TRBJ2-1, the V gene TRBV10-3; 15 positions agree with TRBD2. Germline values: CDR1 ENHRY, CDR2 SYGVKD. J gave up 3 bases and V 3 bases, and 9 bases lay outside the gene matches. The CDR3 sequence is 19 residues long. CDR3 DNA sequence: TGTGCCATCAGTGATACGGGACTAGCGGGAGGCTCAAACTACAATGAGCAGTTCTTC. This gives the protein CAISDTGLAGGSNYNEQFF.

The rearrangement joins TRBV2 to TRBJ2-7, with D maybe TRBD1 (6 bases). V was cut by 7 bases and J by 6 bases, with 10 bases left in between. The CDR3 spans 11 residues. Per the germline V gene, CDR1 is SNHLY and CDR2 is FYNNEI. This CDR3 is CASMARGEQYF. The CDR3 DNA sequence: TGTGCCAGCATGGCCAGGGGCGAGCAGTACTTC.